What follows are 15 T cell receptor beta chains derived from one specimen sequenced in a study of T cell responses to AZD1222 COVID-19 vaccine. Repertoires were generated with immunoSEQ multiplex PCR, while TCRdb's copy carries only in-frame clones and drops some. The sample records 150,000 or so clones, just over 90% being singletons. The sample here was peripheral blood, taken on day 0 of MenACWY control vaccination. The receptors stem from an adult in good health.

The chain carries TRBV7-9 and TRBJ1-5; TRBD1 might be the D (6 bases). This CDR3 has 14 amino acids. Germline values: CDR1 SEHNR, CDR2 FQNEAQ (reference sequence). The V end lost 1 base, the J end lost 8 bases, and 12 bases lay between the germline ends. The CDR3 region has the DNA TGTGCCAGCAGCTTAGGGACTGGGGGCGAGCCCCAGCATTTT. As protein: CASSLGTGGEPQHF.

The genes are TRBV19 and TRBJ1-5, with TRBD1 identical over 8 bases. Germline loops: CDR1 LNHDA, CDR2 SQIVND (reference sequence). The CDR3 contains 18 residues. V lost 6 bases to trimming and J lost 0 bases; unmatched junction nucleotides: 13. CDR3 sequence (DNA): TGTGCCAGTAGCAATACCGGGACAGGAGGCGGTAGCAATCAGCCCCAGCATTTT. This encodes CASSNTGTGGGSNQPQHF. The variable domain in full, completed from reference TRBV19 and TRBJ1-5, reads DGGITQSPKYLFRKEGQNVTLSCEQNLNHDAMYWYRQDPGQGLRLIYYSQIVNDFQKGDIAEGYSVSREKKESFPLTVTSAQKNPTAFYLCASSNTGTGGGSNQPQHFGDGTRLSIL.

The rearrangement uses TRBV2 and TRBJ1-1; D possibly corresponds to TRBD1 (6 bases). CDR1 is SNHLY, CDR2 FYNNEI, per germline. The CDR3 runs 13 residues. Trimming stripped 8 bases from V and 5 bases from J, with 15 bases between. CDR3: CASLGGAWTEAFF. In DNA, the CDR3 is TGTGCCAGCCTAGGGGGGGCGTGGACTGAAGCTTTCTTT.

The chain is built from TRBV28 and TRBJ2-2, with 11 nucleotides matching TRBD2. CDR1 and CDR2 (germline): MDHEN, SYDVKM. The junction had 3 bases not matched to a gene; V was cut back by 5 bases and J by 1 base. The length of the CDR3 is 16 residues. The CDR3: CASSITSGGNTGELFF. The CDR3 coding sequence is TGTGCCAGCAGTATCACTAGCGGGGGGAACACCGGGGAGCTGTTTTTT.

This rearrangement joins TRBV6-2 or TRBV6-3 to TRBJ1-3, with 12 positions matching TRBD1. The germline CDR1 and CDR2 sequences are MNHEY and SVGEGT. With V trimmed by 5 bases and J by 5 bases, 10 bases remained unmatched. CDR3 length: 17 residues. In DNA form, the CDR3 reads TGTGCCAGCAGTCTCCGGGACAGGGGGCGCGGAAGAAACACCATATATTTT. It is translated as CASSLRDRGRGRNTIYF.

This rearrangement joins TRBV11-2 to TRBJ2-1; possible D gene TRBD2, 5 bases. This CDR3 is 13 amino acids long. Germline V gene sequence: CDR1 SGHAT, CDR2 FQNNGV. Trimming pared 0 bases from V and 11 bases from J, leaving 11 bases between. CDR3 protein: CASSLDLRAQQFF. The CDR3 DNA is TGTGCCAGCAGCTTAGATCTGAGGGCCCAGCAGTTCTTC.

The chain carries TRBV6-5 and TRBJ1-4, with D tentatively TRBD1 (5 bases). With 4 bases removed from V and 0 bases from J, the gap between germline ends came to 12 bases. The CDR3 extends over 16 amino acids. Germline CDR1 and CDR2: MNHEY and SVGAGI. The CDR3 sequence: CASSLWTGATNEKLFF. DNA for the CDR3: TGTGCCAGCAGTTTATGGACGGGGGCAACTAATGAAAAACTGTTTTTT.

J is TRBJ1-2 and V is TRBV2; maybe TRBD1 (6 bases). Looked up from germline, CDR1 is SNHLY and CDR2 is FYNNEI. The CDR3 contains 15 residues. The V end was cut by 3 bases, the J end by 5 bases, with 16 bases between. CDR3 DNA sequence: TGTGCCAGCAGTGATTCGTGGTGGGGGCGGTATGGCTACACCTTC. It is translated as CASSDSWWGRYGYTF.

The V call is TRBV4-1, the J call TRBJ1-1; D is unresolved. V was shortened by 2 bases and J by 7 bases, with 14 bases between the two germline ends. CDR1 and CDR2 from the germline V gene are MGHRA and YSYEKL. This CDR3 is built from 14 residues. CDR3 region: CASSQYGGTIEAFF. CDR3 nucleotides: TGCGCCAGCAGCCAATACGGAGGTACCATTGAAGCTTTCTTT.

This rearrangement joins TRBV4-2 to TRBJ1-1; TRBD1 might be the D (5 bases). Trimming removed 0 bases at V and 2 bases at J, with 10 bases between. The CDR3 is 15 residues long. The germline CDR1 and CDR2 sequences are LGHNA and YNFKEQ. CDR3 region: CASSQEGRTNTEAFF. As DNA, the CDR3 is TGTGCCAGCAGCCAAGAGGGCCGGACAAACACTGAAGCTTTCTTT.

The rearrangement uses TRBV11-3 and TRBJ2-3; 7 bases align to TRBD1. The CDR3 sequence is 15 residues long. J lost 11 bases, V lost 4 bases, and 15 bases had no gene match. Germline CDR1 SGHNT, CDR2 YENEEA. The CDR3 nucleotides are TGTGCCAGCAGCTCGTCCCGCGTAGGGGGCATAGAGCAGTATTTT. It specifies CASSSSRVGGIEQYF.

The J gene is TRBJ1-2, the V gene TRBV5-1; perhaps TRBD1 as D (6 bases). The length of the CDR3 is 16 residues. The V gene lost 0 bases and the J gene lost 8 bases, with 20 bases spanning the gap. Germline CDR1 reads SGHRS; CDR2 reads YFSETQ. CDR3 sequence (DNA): TGCGCCAGCAGCTTGGGGGCGACAGGAGCTGAGATGGGCTACACCTTC. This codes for CASSLGATGAEMGYTF. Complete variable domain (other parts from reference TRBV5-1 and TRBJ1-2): KAGVTQTPRYLIKTRGQQVTLSCSPISGHRSVSWYQQTPGQGLQFLFEYFSETQRNKGNFPGRFSGRQFSNSRSEMNVSTLELGDSALYLCASSLGATGAEMGYTFGSGTRLTVV.

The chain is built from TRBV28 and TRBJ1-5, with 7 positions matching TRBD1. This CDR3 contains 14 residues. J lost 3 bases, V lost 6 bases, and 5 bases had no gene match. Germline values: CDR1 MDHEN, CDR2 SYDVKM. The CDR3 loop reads CASRTDRANQPQHF. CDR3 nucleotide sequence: TGTGCCAGCAGGACCGACAGGGCCAATCAGCCCCAGCATTTT.

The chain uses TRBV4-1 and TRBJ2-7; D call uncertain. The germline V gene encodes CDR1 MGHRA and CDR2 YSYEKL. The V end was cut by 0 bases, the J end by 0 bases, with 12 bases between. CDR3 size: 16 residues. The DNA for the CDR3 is TGCGCCAGCAGCCAAGAAAGTCAGGAACCCTCCTACGAGCAGTACTTC. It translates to CASSQESQEPSYEQYF.

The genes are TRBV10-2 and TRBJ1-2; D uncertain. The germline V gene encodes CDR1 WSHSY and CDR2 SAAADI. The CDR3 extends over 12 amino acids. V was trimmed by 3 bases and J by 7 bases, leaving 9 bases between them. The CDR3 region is CASSELWGGYTF. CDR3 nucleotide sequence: TGCGCCAGCAGTGAATTATGGGGTGGCTACACCTTC.